The subject of this entry is one T cell receptor beta chain. Its antigen remains unknown. Germline V gene data show CDR1 as MNHEY and CDR2 as SMNVEV (reference sequence). Trimming took 11 bases from V and 7 from J; bases not matched to a gene: 14. The CDR3 is 15 amino acids. The sample comes from a study of T cells in Graves' hyperthyroidism and ophthalmopathy. Study-level findings and limits: Model-based prediction identified ophthalmopathy a median approximately 6 months prior to its onset.

TCR beta CDR3 region amplification was performed from RNA transcripts. HTBI primers were the set used in a first-round RT-PCR of the TCR CDR3. MiXCR was run by TCRdb on the multiplex PCR reads, yielding one entry per CDR3 protein. The data contain a few hundred thousand distinct CDR3 sequences, about an eighth of them singletons. The receptor's source is a woman aged 18-29 years with Graves' hyperthyroidism. The rearrangement joins TRBV27 to TRBJ2-1; 10 bases are shared with TRBD2. Sequenced: blood. As DNA, the CDR3 is TGTGCCGCCCGAAAACTAGCGGGAACCCCAAATGAGCAGTTCTTC. Residues: CAARKLAGTPNEQFF.